These T cell receptor beta chains were read from a single sample in a study of technical replicates of blood from a few donors. The method was immunoSEQ multiplex PCR; TCRdb's version includes in-frame clones alone and lacks a portion of them. This table holds about 100,000 clones, around 96% found once. Specimen: T cells isolated from PBMCs. Every receptor here comes from a human donor in good health. The CDR3 runs from the conserved cysteine through the conserved F or W. The D gene is left open where the match is weak. Some rows have no size entry. The others give once, few or many, or a class for an expanded clone.

TRBV6-5,-,TRBD2,TRBJ2-1,CASTYAGGNEQFF,TGTGCCAGCACCTATGCGGGGGGCAATGAGCAGTTCTTC
TRBV28,-,-,TRBJ2-4,CASSDTGQLAKNIQYF,TGTGCCAGCAGTGATACAGGGCAACTAGCCAAAAACATTCAGTACTTC
TRBV6-5,once,TRBD1,TRBJ1-5,CASMDRGSNQPQHF,TGTGCCAGCATGGACAGGGGGAGCAATCAGCCCCAGCATTTT
TRBV19,few,-,TRBJ1-1,CASSFQGGDTEAFF,TGTGCCAGTAGTTTCCAGGGTGGAGACACTGAAGCTTTCTTT
TRBV5-5,-,-,TRBJ1-5,CASSLDGSGPSNQPQHF,TGTGCCAGCAGCTTGGATGGGAGCGGGCCTAGCAATCAGCCCCAGCATTTT
TRBV6-1,-,-,TRBJ2-7,CASTNFGVTTYEQYF,TGTGCCAGCACTAACTTCGGGGTCACCACCTACGAGCAGTACTTC
TRBV6-5,-,TRBD2,TRBJ2-7,CASSPNRLAGNEQYF,TGTGCCAGCAGTCCTAACCGTCTAGCGGGAAACGAGCAGTACTTC
TRBV4-3,-,TRBD1,TRBJ1-3,CASSQGGQGSGNTIYF,TGCGCCAGCAGCCAAGGGGGACAGGGATCAGGAAACACCATATATTTT
TRBV5-6,-,-,TRBJ1-2,CASSLAGYPTGYTF,TGTGCCAGCAGCTTAGCGGGCTACCCAACTGGCTACACCTTC
TRBV7-2,-,-,TRBJ1-2,CASSFTGEDYGYTF,TGTGCCAGCAGCTTTACGGGAGAAGACTATGGCTACACCTTC
TRBV5-5,-,TRBD2,TRBJ2-1,CASSLYREGYEQFF,TGTGCCAGCAGCTTGTACCGGGAGGGTTATGAGCAGTTCTTC
TRBV30,-,-,TRBJ2-1,CAWTGTWKGQFF,TGTGCCTGGACCGGGACTTGGAAAGGGCAGTTCTTC
TRBV5-4,-,TRBD1,TRBJ2-5,CASSLDRGETQYF,TGTGCCAGCAGCTTGGACAGGGGTGAGACCCAGTACTTC
TRBV11-2,-,TRBD2,TRBJ2-1,CASSPGVSGRFFEQFF,TGTGCCAGCAGCCCGGGGGTAAGCGGGAGATTTTTTGAGCAGTTCTTC
TRBV2,few,-,TRBJ1-5,CASGREGNQPQHF,TGTGCCAGCGGCAGGGAAGGCAATCAGCCCCAGCATTTT
TRBV27,-,TRBD1,TRBJ1-5,CASSVGTGIFQPQHF,TGTGCCAGCAGTGTCGGGACAGGAATTTTTCAGCCCCAGCATTTT
TRBV10-2,-,-,TRBJ2-1,CASSPEVDNEQFF,TGCGCCAGCAGTCCCGAGGTAGACAATGAGCAGTTCTTC
TRBV6-1,-,-,TRBJ2-1,CASSERRSSYNEQFF,TGTGCCAGCAGTGAACGGCGGAGCTCCTACAATGAGCAGTTCTTC
TRBV6-5,-,TRBD1,TRBJ2-7,CASSTRDREAYEQYF,TGTGCCAGCAGTACCCGGGACAGGGAAGCCTACGAGCAGTACTTC
TRBV10-1,-,-,TRBJ2-2,CASLHFGAGTGELFF,TGCGCCAGCCTGCATTTTGGGGCAGGCACCGGGGAGCTGTTTTTT
TRBV7-9,-,-,TRBJ2-5,CASSFNIGEETQYF,TGTGCCAGCAGCTTCAACATTGGGGAGGAGACCCAGTACTTC
TRBV6-1,-,-,TRBJ2-1,CASSAYNEQFF,TGTGCCAGCAGTGCTTACAATGAGCAGTTCTTC
TRBV13,-,TRBD2,TRBJ2-7,CASSLDGSGRYEQYF,TGTGCCAGCAGCTTAGACGGTAGCGGGAGGTACGAGCAGTACTTC
TRBV27,-,TRBD1,TRBJ2-7,CASSRQGAGEQYF,TGTGCCAGTTCGCGACAGGGGGCTGGCGAGCAGTACTTC
TRBV2,-,-,TRBJ1-2,CASLRQDYGYTF,TGTGCCAGCCTTAGACAGGACTATGGCTACACCTTC
TRBV19,-,TRBD1,TRBJ2-3,CASSQFRDRELADTQYF,TGTGCCAGTAGTCAGTTCCGGGACAGGGAACTTGCAGATACGCAGTATTTT
TRBV5-6,once,TRBD2,TRBJ2-7,CASSPSGRDPSYEQYF,TGTGCCAGCAGCCCAAGCGGGAGGGACCCCTCCTACGAGCAGTACTTC
TRBV6-5,-,-,TRBJ2-7,CASSYDLPYEQYF,TGTGCCAGCAGTTACGACTTACCCTACGAGCAGTACTTC
TRBV2,-,-,TRBJ2-7,CASSESAVIYEQYF,TGTGCCAGCAGTGAATCTGCGGTTATCTACGAGCAGTACTTC
TRBV7-8,-,TRBD1,TRBJ1-2,CASSTGPGQTNYGYTF,TGTGCCAGCAGCACGGGGCCGGGACAGACTAACTATGGCTACACCTTC
TRBV6-1,-,TRBD2,TRBJ2-3,CASREGGGTDTQYF,TGTGCCAGCAGGGAGGGAGGGGGCACAGATACGCAGTATTTT
TRBV12-2,-,-,TRBJ2-1,CASRLVDECGDGNEQFF,TGTGCAAGTCGGTTAGTTGATGAGTGCGGTGATGGGAATGAGCAGTTCTTC
TRBV21-1,once,-,TRBJ2-6,CASSIPLKVRDRSLEGANVLTF,TGTGCCAGCAGCATTCCTCTCAAGGTTCGGGACAGGTCCTTGGAGGGGGCCAACGTCCTGACTTTC
TRBV9,-,-,TRBJ2-3,CASTSGSIPTDTQYF,TGTGCCAGCACCTCAGGATCGATTCCCACAGATACGCAGTATTTT
TRBV2,-,TRBD2,TRBJ2-3,CASSTSGPSTDTQYF,TGTGCCAGCAGCACTAGCGGACCTAGCACAGATACGCAGTATTTT
TRBV5-5,-,-,TRBJ2-1,CASSLHYSSYNEQFF,TGTGCCAGCAGCTTGCACTATTCCTCCTACAATGAGCAGTTCTTC
TRBV15,-,-,TRBJ2-7,CATSRGQASYEQYF,TGTGCCACCAGCAGAGGCCAGGCCTCCTACGAGCAGTACTTC
TRBV7-9,-,-,TRBJ2-5,CASSSSKKRETQYF,TGTGCCAGCAGCAGCTCCAAGAAACGGGAGACCCAGTACTTC
TRBV27,-,-,TRBJ1-1,CASSFGGAAEAFF,TGTGCCAGCAGTTTCGGGGGGGCGGCTGAAGCTTTCTTT